These 17 T cell receptor beta chains were sequenced from one sample in a study of CD8 T cells in Susac syndrome. An input of about 0.5 to 1 ug of RNA was subjected to reverse transcription using random hexamers. TCRdb itself ran the immunoSEQ multiplex PCR reads through MiXCR, one entry per CDR3 protein. The table lists about 300,000 distinct CDR3 sequences, 70% to 90% of them singletons. Sequenced material: CD8+ T cells from PBMCs. The receptor source for this set is a human donor with multiple sclerosis.

This clonotype was detected a few times. The chain is built from TRBV11-2 and TRBJ2-7, with D possibly TRBD1 on 5 matching bases. The CDR3 contains 13 residues. Germline CDR1 is SGHAT and CDR2 is FQNNGV. The V and J ends lost 4 bases and 5 bases respectively, with 12 bases between them. As DNA, the CDR3 is TGTGCCAGCAGCTCTGACCAGGGTAACGAGCAGTACTTC. This gives the protein CASSSDQGNEQYF.

The CDR3 sequence is CAIRIKLDRGQDTTDTQYF. CDR3 coding DNA: TGTGCCATCAGAATAAAGCTAGACAGGGGGCAGGACACCACAGATACGCAGTATTTT. The chain has TRBV10-3 and TRBJ2-3, with TRBD1 identical over 10 bases. Germline CDR1 reads ENHRY; CDR2 reads SYGVKD. V shed 6 bases, J shed 2 bases, and the junction held 17 bases outside the gene matches. The CDR3 contains 19 residues.

J is TRBJ2-2 and V is TRBV29-1, with D perhaps matching TRBD1 (6 bases). This CDR3 has 17 amino acids. V lost 7 bases and J lost 0, with 21 bases in between. The germline V gene encodes CDR1 SQVTM and CDR2 ANQGSEA. The CDR3 region has the DNA TGCAGCGCCGCCGGCCCGGACAGTGATCCGAACACCGGGGAGCTGTTTTTT. Amino acids: CSAAGPDSDPNTGELFF.

There are a few counts of this clonotype. V gene TRBV12-3 or TRBV12-4 combines with J gene TRBJ2-7; D is unresolved. Trimming stripped 1 base from V and 2 bases from J, with 9 bases between. CDR3 size: 14 residues. This CDR3 reads CASSLGTVAYEQYF. In DNA, the CDR3 is TGTGCCAGCAGTTTAGGCACGGTCGCCTACGAGCAGTACTTC.

The chain joins TRBV5-4 to TRBJ1-1; no clear D. This CDR3 comprises 13 residues. Germline V gene sequence: CDR1 SGHNT, CDR2 YYREEE (reference sequence). V lost 6 bases to trimming and J lost 1 base, with 10 bases between them. CDR3 residues: CASTLPANTEAFF. CDR3 in DNA: TGTGCCAGCACCCTCCCGGCGAACACTGAAGCTTTCTTT.

V and J are TRBV13 and TRBJ2-2, with TRBD2 matching over 10 bases. V lost 6 bases and J lost 4; bases outside the gene matches: 5. CDR3 length: 15 residues. Germline CDR1 PRHDT, CDR2 FYEKMQ (reference sequence). CDR3 nucleotide sequence: TGTGCCAGCAGTTGGGAGCGGGAGGGCACCGGGGAGCTGTTTTTT. Its protein product is CASSWEREGTGELFF.

This clonotype was observed once. The V gene is TRBV12-3 or TRBV12-4, the J gene TRBJ2-6; 8 bases are shared with TRBD2. V lost 3 bases and J lost 4; bases outside the gene matches: 14. This CDR3 is built from 19 residues. This CDR3 is CASSFTSGSAPYGANVLTF. In DNA form, the CDR3 reads TGTGCCAGCAGTTTTACCAGCGGGAGTGCCCCATACGGGGCCAACGTCCTGACTTTC.

The chain employs TRBV28 and TRBJ2-5, with D possibly being TRBD2 (6 bases). Germline V gene data show CDR1 as MDHEN and CDR2 as SYDVKM. Trimming stripped 8 bases from V and 5 bases from J, with 21 bases between. The CDR3 spans 15 residues. The CDR3 sequence is CASGGLGQGWETQYF. The CDR3 DNA reads TGTGCCAGCGGGGGGTTAGGTCAGGGTTGGGAGACCCAGTACTTC. Drawing the rest from reference TRBV28 and TRBJ2-5, the complete variable domain is DVKVTQSSRYLVKRTGEKVFLECVQDMDHENMFWYRQDPGLGLRLIYFSYDVKMKEKGDIPEGYSVSREKKERFSLILESASTNQTSMYLCASGGLGQGWETQYFGPGTRLLVL.

This clonotype was seen a few times. The J gene is TRBJ2-2, the V gene TRBV12-3 or TRBV12-4; a possible D gene is TRBD2 (6 bases). CDR3 length equals 14 residues. V was pared by 3 bases and J by 2 bases, with 7 bases between. DNA of the CDR3: TGTGCCAGCAGTTTGGGGGGTAACACCGGGGAGCTGTTTTTT. It codes for CASSLGGNTGELFF.

This clonotype was detected once. The chain is built from TRBV30 and TRBJ2-7; TRBD1 aligns across 9 bases. V was pared by 1 base and J by 8 bases, with 12 bases of the junction left unmatched. The length of the CDR3 is 15 residues. Germline V gene sequence: CDR1 GTSNPN, CDR2 SVGIG (reference sequence). CDR3 bases: TGTGCCTGGAGTGGAACCGAGGGACAGGGTGTTCAGCAGTACTTC. Translating gives CAWSGTEGQGVQQYF.

The V call is TRBV7-8, the J call TRBJ2-5; TRBD1 matches 7 bases. The CDR3 runs 14 residues. CDR1 and CDR2 from the germline V gene are SGHVS and FQNEAQ. V was pared by 5 bases and J by 4 bases, with 7 bases of the junction left unmatched. The CDR3 sequence: CASSTLSGGETQYF. In DNA form, the CDR3 reads TGTGCCAGCAGCACATTATCAGGGGGAGAGACCCAGTACTTC.

In its sample, this clonotype was seen once. The rearrangement joins TRBV20-1 to TRBJ2-7; TRBD2 matches 8 bases. With 5 bases clipped from V and 3 bases from J, the junction kept 12 bases outside the gene matches. In germline, CDR1 is DFQATT, CDR2 SNEGSKA (reference sequence). CDR3 length: 15 amino acids. The CDR3 sequence: CSACPTSGYLYEQYF. CDR3 in DNA: TGCAGTGCTTGCCCAACTAGCGGTTACCTCTACGAGCAGTACTTC.

The chain links TRBV11-1 to TRBJ1-1; D is uncertain. The CDR3 loop spans 11 amino acids. V gave up 11 bases and J gave up 5 bases, with 12 bases separating them. CDR1 is SGHAT and CDR2 is FQDESV in the germline V gene (reference sequence). CDR3 DNA sequence: TGTGCCGTGCCCCAAGGGACTGAAGCTTTCTTT. Its protein product is CAVPQGTEAFF.

This rearrangement joins TRBV29-1 to TRBJ1-1; tentatively, D is TRBD1 (6 bases). V was shortened by 7 bases and J by 6 bases, with 9 bases between the two germline ends. In germline, CDR1 is SQVTM, CDR2 ANQGSEA. CDR3 size: 10 residues. CDR3: CSAGGAEAFF. The CDR3 DNA reads TGCAGCGCCGGGGGCGCTGAAGCTTTCTTT.

A single count supports this clonotype. This chain joins TRBV19 and TRBJ2-3; 9 nucleotides agree with TRBD1. V lost 5 bases and J lost 2; bases outside the gene matches: 5. Germline CDR1 reads LNHDA; CDR2 reads SQIVND (reference sequence). The CDR3 spans 15 residues. CDR3 in DNA: TGTGCCAGTAGTTTGCGACAGGGGGTCACAGATACGCAGTATTTT. Its translation: CASSLRQGVTDTQYF.

The chain uses TRBV6-1 and TRBJ2-7; 8 nucleotides line up with TRBD2. After removal of 6 bases from V and 5 bases from J, the junction contained 15 bases not matched to a gene. CDR1 is MNHNS, CDR2 SASEGT, per germline. This CDR3 has 16 amino acids. The CDR3 coding sequence is TGTGCCAGCAGCCCCGTTAAAGCGGGGGCTAGCCACGAGCAGTACTTC. It yields the protein CASSPVKAGASHEQYF.

The V and J genes are TRBV7-8 and TRBJ2-7; tentatively, D is TRBD2 (6 bases). The CDR3 is 14 residues long. The germline V gene has CDR1 SGHVS and CDR2 FQNEAQ. The V end was cut by 5 bases, the J end by 1 base, with 12 bases between. The CDR3 DNA is TGTGCCAGCAGCACGGGGACTGCGTCCTACGAGCAGTACTTC. The encoded protein is CASSTGTASYEQYF.